This is a list of T cell receptor beta chains from one sample in a study of beta chain features in type 1 diabetes. The repertoire was sequenced with immunoSEQ multiplex PCR; TCRdb's copy has only in-frame clones and lacks some. Altogether fewer than 400,000 clones are present, roughly 8% being singletons, with the ten largest covering less than 0.45%. The sequenced sample was central memory CD4+ T cells from blood. These receptors were taken from a woman in her late teens or twenties in good health. The CDR3 runs from the conserved cysteine through the conserved F or W. D genes are given only for firm matches. A clone size is listed for some rows: how often the clone was seen (once, few, many), or a class if it is expanded.

>-|-|TRBV29-1|TRBJ1-2
TGCAGCGTTGGGGCCAACTATGGCTACACCTTC
CSVGANYGYTF
>-|-|TRBV27|TRBJ2-1
TGTGCCAGCAGTTCTACAGGGTTGCAGTTCTTC
CASSSTGLQFF
>-|few|TRBV7-3|TRBJ1-1
TGTGCCAGCAGCTTATCTCAGGGGACTGAAGCTTTCTTT
CASSLSQGTEAFF
>TRBD2|few|TRBV4-1|TRBJ2-7
TGCGCCAGCAGCCAAGCGGGAGGAACCCCCTACGAGCAGTACTTC
CASSQAGGTPYEQYF
>-|-|TRBV29-1|TRBJ2-7
TGCAGCGCCCAACAGGGACCCTCCTACGAGCAGTACTTC
CSAQQGPSYEQYF
>-|many|TRBV28|TRBJ2-7
TGTGCCAGCAGTTCCCTCTACGAGCAGTACTTC
CASSSLYEQYF
>-|few|TRBV5-1|TRBJ1-5
TGCGCCAGCAGCTTGCTATGTCAGCCCCAGCATTTT
CASSLLCQPQHF
>-|-|TRBV7-2|TRBJ1-2
TGTGCCAGCAGCTTACGGGTCGCTGGCTACACCTTC
CASSLRVAGYTF
>TRBD2|-|TRBV29-1|TRBJ2-1
TGCAGCGGTAGGGCCTTCGGGGGAGGGGACAATGAGCAGTTCTTC
CSGRAFGGGDNEQFF
>-|many|TRBV28|TRBJ1-1
TGTGCCAGCCACGAGAGACCAGCGGCAGCTTTCTTT
CASHERPAAAFF